A selection of T cell receptor beta chains follows, all from one sample in a study of chemoradiotherapy in HPV16-positive cancers. Clones were read by immunoSEQ multiplex PCR, and TCRdb kept only the in-frame ones, dropping some. Here the sample spans 4,000 to 5,000 clones, over 70% being singletons. The sample in question was tumor tissue, obtained from a patient who underwent chemoradiotherapy. These receptors were taken from a human donor with HPV-associated anogenital cancer. Each CDR3 is given with its conserved first and last residue. D genes are given only for firm matches. Clone size, where shown, is once, few, many, or a class for clones that have expanded.

j_call v_call clone_size d_call cdr3_nt cdr3_aa
TRBJ1-6 TRBV10-3 - - TGTGCCACCGGGTCCAGCGAGTCACCCCTCCACTTT CATGSSESPLHF
TRBJ2-7 TRBV10-3 once TRBD1 TGTGCCATCAGATGGGGAGGGACAGGGGCCTACGAGCAGTACTTC CAIRWGGTGAYEQYF
TRBJ1-1 TRBV7-3 - TRBD1 TGTGCCAGCAGGCCGGGACAGGGAAACACTGAAGCTTTCTTT CASRPGQGNTEAFF
TRBJ2-5 TRBV5-1 - TRBD2 TGCGCCAGCAGCTTGGCGGGGGGGCAAGAGACCCAGTACTTC CASSLAGGQETQYF
TRBJ2-3 TRBV6-6 - - TGTGCCAGCAGCGACTATAGCACAGATACGCAGTATTTT CASSDYSTDTQYF
TRBJ2-2 TRBV19 - - TGTGCCAGTAGTATCACAGGCTTCACCGGGGAGCTGTTTTTT CASSITGFTGELFF
TRBJ1-2 TRBV19 - - TGTGCCAGTAGTTCTAGGGATAATACCTATGGCTACACCTTC CASSSRDNTYGYTF
TRBJ2-2 TRBV7-3 - TRBD2 TGTGCCAGCAGCAAAGGACTAGCCGGCACCGGGGAGCTGTTTTTT CASSKGLAGTGELFF
TRBJ2-1 TRBV30 - - TGTGCCTGGAGTACGGGGAGCTCCTACAATGAGCAGTTCTTC CAWSTGSSYNEQFF
TRBJ2-7 TRBV7-9 - - TGTGCCAGCAGTTCCGGGGGACAGAATCTCTACGAGCAGTACTTC CASSSGGQNLYEQYF
TRBJ2-7 TRBV11-2 - - TGTGCCAGCAGCAACCCCGCCAGTAGGTACGAGCAGTACTTC CASSNPASRYEQYF
TRBJ1-2 TRBV9 - - TGTGCCAGCAGCGTAGACGGGCTCCCCTATGGCTACACCTTC CASSVDGLPYGYTF
TRBJ1-3 TRBV19 - - TGTGCCAGTAATCTCCAGGGGACTGGAAACACCATATATTTT CASNLQGTGNTIYF
TRBJ1-4 TRBV2 few TRBD1 TGTGCCAGCAGTGAGGGGCAGGGGGCGCGGGTAGGGAAACTGTTTTTT CASSEGQGARVGKLFF
TRBJ2-7 TRBV7-2 - - TGTGCCAGCAGCTTTTTCCGTTCCTACGAGCAGTACTTC CASSFFRSYEQYF
TRBJ2-7 TRBV7-9 - TRBD2 TGTGCCAGCAGCCCTAGCGGGAGCGGCCACGAGCAGTACTTC CASSPSGSGHEQYF
TRBJ2-2 TRBV6-1 - - TGTGCCAGCAGTGAAGCCGACACCGGGGAGCTGTTTTTT CASSEADTGELFF